The rows below give T cell receptor beta chains drawn from one sample of a study of OX40 agonist ivuxolimab in advanced cancers. Assay used: immunoSEQ multiplex PCR; TCRdb lists only in-frame clones, some missing. The table includes 65,000 to 95,000 clones, roughly 91% detected once. The sequencing here drew on CD4+ or CD8+ T cells sorted from blood, taken in a trial of the OX40 agonist ivuxolimab. These receptors were obtained from an adult with an advanced solid tumor such as melanoma, head and neck, liver or kidney cancer. CDR3s leave out the opening cysteine and the closing phenylalanine or tryptophan. D genes are given only for firm matches.

j_call | d_call | v_call | cdr3_aa
TRBJ2-7 | - | TRBV28 | ASTGTPSYEQY
TRBJ2-5 | - | TRBV15 | ATSKEGETQY
TRBJ1-2 | TRBD1 | TRBV29-1 | SVAQGIDYGYT
TRBJ2-5 | - | TRBV4-1 | ASSQDLKVGLETQY
TRBJ2-5 | - | TRBV15 | ATSRDLDRFQETQY
TRBJ1-5 | - | TRBV19 | ASSPTGPNQPQH
TRBJ2-1 | TRBD2 | TRBV13 | ASRERGELYEQF
TRBJ2-3 | - | TRBV2 | ATTANPADTQY
TRBJ2-7 | TRBD2 | TRBV5-1 | ASSSSSAGGPYEQY
TRBJ1-6 | - | TRBV5-5 | ASSTTPGLTDTVLH
TRBJ1-5 | - | TRBV6-1 | ASSPGGNQPQH
TRBJ1-2 | - | TRBV28 | ASSLRVGGGYT
TRBJ1-5 | TRBD1 | TRBV6-6 | ASSSTGTGVEPQH
TRBJ1-5 | - | TRBV5-1 | ANPTPKAYSNQPQH
TRBJ1-2 | TRBD1 | TRBV2 | ASSVGQGANYGYT
TRBJ2-5 | - | TRBV4-1 | ASSHGGGMETQY
TRBJ1-1 | - | TRBV7-3 | ASSLIHTWDAEAF
TRBJ2-7 | - | TRBV15 | ATSIDGYEQY